This T cell receptor beta chain was sequenced during a study of T cell clusters in autoimmune cytopenias. Measured by frequency, this clonotype is medium-sized. The antigen is undetermined. Per the germline V gene, CDR1 is ENHRY and CDR2 is SYGVKD. CDR3 size: 15 residues. Multiplex touch-down PCR amplified TRB using TRB-A and TRB-B pools in one tube. One entry per CDR3 protein, without DNA, is what TCRdb gives after re-calling the multiplex PCR reads. This sample's table has around 2,200 distinct CDR3 sequences. The study's findings and limits: The T cell clusters were defined only in silico, without experimental functional validation.

TRB amplification used 250 ng of peripheral blood genomic DNA. A further study also used this sample, focusing on T cell repertoires in aging, cancer and after chemotherapy. This second study says: Age-matched healthy donors had significantly more diverse, less clonal blood TCR repertoires than untreated cancer patients. Immunological memory after chemotherapy cannot be judged from the repertoire data.

The TCR sequence derives from a human donor in good health. The sequenced sample consisted of peripheral blood. The J gene is TRBJ2-7, the V gene TRBV10-3; TCRdb outputs TRBD1, but without DNA this stays unchecked. The CDR3 reads CAISEVTGQGGEQYF.